This paragraph reports one T cell receptor beta chain. Its antigen remains unidentified. Investigators performed immunoSEQ version v3.0 at survey level. The method was immunoSEQ multiplex PCR; TCRdb's version includes in-frame clones alone and lacks a portion of them. The sample shows tens of thousands of clones, about four fifths of them seen only once. These data belong to a study of long-term antiretroviral therapy in people with HIV. CDR3 size: 15 residues. J was trimmed by 1 base and V by 3 bases; bases with no gene match: 2. Germline CDR1 reads SGHTA; CDR2 reads FQGNSA. Study-level findings and limits: Patients on ART gained diversity, which nonetheless stayed below transplant donor controls. Dominance of pre-ART expanded clones persisted, fluctuating and often declining after ART.

Specimen: unsorted PBMCs, collected 0.1 years before starting antiretroviral therapy. The V gene is TRBV7-2, the J gene TRBJ2-7; TRBD2 aligns across 11 bases. This TCR was sampled from a man aged 35 to 55 with HIV. The CDR3 DNA reads as TGTGCCAGCAGCTTGACTAGCGGGATATCCTACGAGCAGTACTTC. It yields the protein CASSLTSGISYEQYF.